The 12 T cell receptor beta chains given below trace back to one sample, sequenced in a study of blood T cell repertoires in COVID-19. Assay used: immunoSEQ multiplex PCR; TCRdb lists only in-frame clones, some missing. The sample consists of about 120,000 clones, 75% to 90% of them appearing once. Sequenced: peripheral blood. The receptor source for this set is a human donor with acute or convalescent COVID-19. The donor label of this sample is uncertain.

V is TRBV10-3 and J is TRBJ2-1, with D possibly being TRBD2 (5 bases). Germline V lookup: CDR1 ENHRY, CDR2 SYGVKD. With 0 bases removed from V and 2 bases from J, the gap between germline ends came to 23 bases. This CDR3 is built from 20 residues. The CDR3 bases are TGTGCCATCAGTGAGTCGATGGGAGTTGGGCCCCAAGTCGCCTACAATGAGCAGTTCTTC. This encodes CAISESMGVGPQVAYNEQFF.

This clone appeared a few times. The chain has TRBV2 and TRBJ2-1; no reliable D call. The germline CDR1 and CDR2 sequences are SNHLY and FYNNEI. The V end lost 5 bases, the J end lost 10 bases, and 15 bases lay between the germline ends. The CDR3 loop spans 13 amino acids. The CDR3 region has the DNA TGTGCCAGCAGTATCGCCCTCACGAGCGAGCAGTTCTTC. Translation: CASSIALTSEQFF.

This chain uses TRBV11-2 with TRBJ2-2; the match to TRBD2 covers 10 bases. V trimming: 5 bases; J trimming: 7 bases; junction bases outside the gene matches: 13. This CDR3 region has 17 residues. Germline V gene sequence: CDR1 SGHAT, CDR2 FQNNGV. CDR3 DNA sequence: TGTGCCAGCAGCGACACCCAGGCTAGCGGGAGTATCGGGGAGCTGTTTTTT. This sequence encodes CASSDTQASGSIGELFF.

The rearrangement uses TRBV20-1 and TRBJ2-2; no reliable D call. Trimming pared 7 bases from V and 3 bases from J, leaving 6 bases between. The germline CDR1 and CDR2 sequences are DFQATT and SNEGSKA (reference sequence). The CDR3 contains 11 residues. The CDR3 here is CSGQYTGELFF. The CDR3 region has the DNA TGCAGTGGTCAATACACCGGGGAGCTGTTTTTT.

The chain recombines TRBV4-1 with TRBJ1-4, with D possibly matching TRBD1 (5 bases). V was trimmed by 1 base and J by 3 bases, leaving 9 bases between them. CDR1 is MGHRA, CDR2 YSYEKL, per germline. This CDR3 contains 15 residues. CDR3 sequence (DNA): TGCGCCAGCAGCCAAGTAAGGGGCCCTAATGAAAAACTGTTTTTT. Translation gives CASSQVRGPNEKLFF.

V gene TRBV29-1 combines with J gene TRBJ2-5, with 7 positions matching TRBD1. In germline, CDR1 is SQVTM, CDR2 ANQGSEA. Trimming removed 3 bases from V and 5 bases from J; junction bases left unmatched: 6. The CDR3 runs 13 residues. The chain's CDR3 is CSVDKGARETQYF. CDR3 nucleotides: TGCAGCGTTGATAAGGGGGCGCGTGAGACCCAGTACTTC.

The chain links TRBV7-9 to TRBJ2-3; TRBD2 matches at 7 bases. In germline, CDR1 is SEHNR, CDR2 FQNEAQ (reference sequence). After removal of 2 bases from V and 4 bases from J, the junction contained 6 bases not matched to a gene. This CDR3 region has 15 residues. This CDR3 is CASSLLRRESDTQYF. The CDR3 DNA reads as TGTGCCAGCAGCTTACTTCGGCGGGAGTCAGATACGCAGTATTTT.

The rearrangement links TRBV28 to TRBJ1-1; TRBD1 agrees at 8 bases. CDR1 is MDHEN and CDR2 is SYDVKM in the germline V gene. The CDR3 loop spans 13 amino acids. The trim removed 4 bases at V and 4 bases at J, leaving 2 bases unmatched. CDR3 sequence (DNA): TGTGCCAGCAGTTCAGGGGGCCGCACTGAAGCTTTCTTT. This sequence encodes CASSSGGRTEAFF.

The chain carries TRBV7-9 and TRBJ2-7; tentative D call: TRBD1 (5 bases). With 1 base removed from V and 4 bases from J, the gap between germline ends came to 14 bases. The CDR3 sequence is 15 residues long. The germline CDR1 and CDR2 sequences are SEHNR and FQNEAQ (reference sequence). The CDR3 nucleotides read TGTGCCAGCAGCTTAGGGGGCGACGGCGATTACGAGCAGTACTTC. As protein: CASSLGGDGDYEQYF.

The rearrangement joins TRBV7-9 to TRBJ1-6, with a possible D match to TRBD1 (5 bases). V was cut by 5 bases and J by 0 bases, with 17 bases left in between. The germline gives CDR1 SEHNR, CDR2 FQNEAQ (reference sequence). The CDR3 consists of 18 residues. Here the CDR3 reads CASSRRDGGSSYNSPLHF. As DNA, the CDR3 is TGTGCCAGCAGCCGCAGGGACGGAGGGAGCTCCTATAATTCACCCCTCCACTTT. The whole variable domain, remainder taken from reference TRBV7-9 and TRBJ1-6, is DTGVSQNPRHKITKRGQNVTFRCDPISEHNRLYWYRQTLGQGPEFLTYFQNEAQLEKSRLLSDRFSAERPKGSFSTLEIQRTEQGDSAMYLCASSRRDGGSSYNSPLHFGNGTRLTVT.

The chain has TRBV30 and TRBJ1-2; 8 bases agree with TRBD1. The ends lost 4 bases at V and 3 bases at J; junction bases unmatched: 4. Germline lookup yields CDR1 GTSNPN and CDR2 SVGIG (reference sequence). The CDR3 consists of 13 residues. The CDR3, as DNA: TGTGCCTGGATCGACAGGGGCGACTATGGCTACACCTTC. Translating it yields CAWIDRGDYGYTF.

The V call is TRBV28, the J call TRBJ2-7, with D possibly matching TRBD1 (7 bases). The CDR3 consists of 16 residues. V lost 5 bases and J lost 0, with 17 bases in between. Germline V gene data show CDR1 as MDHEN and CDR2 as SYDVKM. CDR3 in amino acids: CASSPGGTEDSYEQYF. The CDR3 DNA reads TGTGCCAGCAGTCCCGGAGGGACAGAGGACTCCTACGAGCAGTACTTC.